Listed here are 14 T cell receptor beta chains from one sample, sequenced in a study of blood T cell repertoires in COVID-19. Measured with immunoSEQ multiplex PCR; TCRdb has only the in-frame clones, and not every one. In the table there are some 260,000 clones, 85% to 90% of which are singletons. Material for sequencing was peripheral blood. The receptors come from a woman in her thirties or forties who had recovered from COVID-19.

The chain combines TRBV10-1 with TRBJ2-5; 9 bases fit TRBD1. After removal of 7 bases from V and 1 base from J, the junction contained 10 bases not matched to a gene. Germline V gives CDR1 WNHNN, CDR2 SYGVQD (reference sequence). The CDR3 has 16 amino acids. The CDR3 sequence is CASTTSDRGIQETQYF. In DNA form, the CDR3 reads TGCGCCAGCACCACCAGCGACAGGGGGATCCAAGAGACCCAGTACTTC.

The count of this clone is one. The chain employs TRBV5-6 and TRBJ1-4; D unclear. The CDR3 extends over 13 amino acids. V shed 1 base and J shed 4 bases, with 5 bases lying between them. CDR1 is SGHDT, CDR2 YYEEEE, per germline. The CDR3, as DNA: TGTGCCAGCAGCTTGCCTAGTAATGAAAAACTGTTTTTT. It encodes CASSLPSNEKLFF.

The rearrangement links TRBV3-1 (or the pseudogene TRBV3-2) to TRBJ2-7; D gene uncertain. Germline CDR1 and CDR2: LGHDT and YNNKEL (reference sequence). This CDR3 contains 12 residues. Trimming removed 2 bases from V and 9 bases from J, with 11 bases in between. CDR3 DNA: TGTGCCAGCAGCCAAAGACCCCAGCGGCAGTACTTC. It encodes CASSQRPQRQYF.

V is TRBV7-3 and J is TRBJ2-5, with 12 positions matching TRBD2. The CDR3 contains 16 residues. Germline trimming cut 5 bases from V and 9 bases from J; bases unmatched to any gene: 13. Germline assignment: CDR1 SGHTA and CDR2 FQGTGA. CDR3 in amino acids: CASSARTSGTSGAQYF. The CDR3 nucleotides read TGTGCCAGCAGCGCCAGGACTAGCGGGACGAGCGGGGCCCAGTACTTC.

This chain uses TRBV7-9 with TRBJ2-1, with no clear D. V was clipped by 2 bases and J by 8 bases, with 13 bases between them. Germline V CDR1 and CDR2: SEHNR, FQNEAQ (reference sequence). The CDR3 runs to 14 residues. The CDR3 DNA reads TGTGCCAGCAGCTTAAATCTCCTAGTTCATGAGCAGTTCTTC. Protein product: CASSLNLLVHEQFF.

The rearrangement joins TRBV6-5 to TRBJ2-3; tentatively, D is TRBD2 (5 bases). Germline V gene data show CDR1 as MNHEY and CDR2 as SVGAGI. This CDR3 is 13 amino acids long. Trimming removed 7 bases from V and 4 bases from J, with 12 bases in between. The CDR3 DNA follows: TGTGCCAGCACGGACTCCCGGCCAGATACGCAGTATTTT. Its protein product is CASTDSRPDTQYF.

The genes are TRBV12-5 and TRBJ2-6, with 10 positions matching TRBD1. V dropped 6 bases and J dropped 3; count of bases not matched to a gene: 5. The CDR3 contains 16 residues. CDR1 and CDR2 (germline): LGHNT, FRNRAP. Here the CDR3 reads CASGPDRGLGANVLTF. In DNA form, the CDR3 reads TGTGCTAGTGGGCCCGACAGGGGGCTTGGGGCCAACGTCCTGACTTTC. The whole variable domain, filled in from reference TRBV12-5 and TRBJ2-6, reads DARVTQTPRHKVTEMGQEVTMRCQPILGHNTVFWYRQTMMQGLELLAYFRNRAPLDDSGMPKDRFSAEMPDATLATLKIQPSEPRDSAVYFCASGPDRGLGANVLTFGAGSRLTVL.

The chain recombines TRBV5-8 with TRBJ2-3, with 9 bases lining up with TRBD2. The germline V gene encodes CDR1 SGHTS and CDR2 YDEGEE. Germline trimming cut 4 bases from V and 3 bases from J; bases unmatched to any gene: 6. This CDR3 region has 15 residues. In nucleotides, the CDR3 is TGTGCCAGCAGCGGCGGACTAGCGCGGACAGATACGCAGTATTTT. Translated: CASSGGLARTDTQYF. Combining the CDR3 with reference TRBV5-8 and TRBJ2-3 gives the whole variable domain EAGVTQSPTHLIKTRGQQATLRCSPISGHTSVYWYQQALGLGLQFLLWYDEGEERNRGNFPPRFSGRQFPNYSSELNVNALELEDSALYLCASSGGLARTDTQYFGPGTRLTVL.

The CDR3 is CATTPDGRPETQYF. CDR3 in DNA: TGTGCCACCACCCCCGACGGGAGACCGGAGACCCAGTACTTC. The chain has TRBV10-3 and TRBJ2-5, with D possibly being TRBD2 (6 bases). Looked up from germline, CDR1 is ENHRY and CDR2 is SYGVKD. The CDR3 is made up of 14 amino acids. V dropped 10 bases and J dropped 5 bases, with 20 bases sitting between them.

The chain combines TRBV4-2 with TRBJ1-2, with 7 bases matching TRBD1. The J segment lost 8 bases and the V segment lost 3 bases, leaving 12 bases of the junction unmatched. Germline CDR1 is LGHNA and CDR2 is YNFKEQ. CDR3 length: 15 amino acids. The CDR3 loop is CASSHPGGQGGGYTF. The CDR3 nucleotides read TGTGCCAGCAGCCACCCAGGGGGGCAGGGAGGCGGCTACACCTTC.

This rearrangement joins TRBV5-4 to TRBJ1-4; 7 bases map to TRBD1. The CDR3 runs 15 residues. J was trimmed by 5 bases and V by 0 bases; bases with no gene match: 4. Germline values: CDR1 SGHNT, CDR2 YYREEE (reference sequence). The CDR3 sequence is CASSLGGQQNEKLFF. The CDR3 DNA is TGTGCCAGCAGCTTGGGGGGACAGCAAAATGAAAAACTGTTTTTT. Filled out from reference TRBV5-4 and TRBJ1-4, the complete variable domain reads ETGVTQSPTHLIKTRGQQVTLRCSSQSGHNTVSWYQQALGQGPQFIFQYYREEENGRGNFPPRFSGLQFPNYSSELNVNALELDDSALYLCASSLGGQQNEKLFFGSGTQLSVL.

The chain is built from TRBV5-4 and TRBJ2-2; 7 nucleotides line up with TRBD2. Germline V gives CDR1 SGHNT, CDR2 YYREEE (reference sequence). V shed 4 bases and J 0 bases; nucleotides not matched to a gene: 9. The CDR3 extends over 17 amino acids. This CDR3 is CASSPSLGLANTGELFF. DNA of the CDR3: TGTGCCAGCAGCCCCTCTCTTGGACTAGCGAACACCGGGGAGCTGTTTTTT.

The rearrangement uses TRBV6-4 and TRBJ2-2, with 9 bases that match TRBD2. Germline trimming cut 8 bases from V and 4 bases from J; bases unmatched to any gene: 5. Per germline, CDR1 MRHNA and CDR2 SNTAGT. The CDR3 contains 14 residues. The CDR3 sequence is CASEREAGTGELFF. The CDR3 bases are TGTGCCAGCGAGCGGGAGGCGGGCACCGGGGAGCTGTTTTTT.

The chain recombines TRBV24-1 with TRBJ1-6; a weak D match, TRBD1 (5 bases). The germline gives CDR1 KGHDR, CDR2 SFDVKD. The V and J ends lost 7 bases and 9 bases respectively, with 12 bases between them. This CDR3 comprises 13 residues. The CDR3 region has the DNA TGTGCCACCAGAGCAGGAAGGGGTTCACCCCTCCACTTT. It encodes CATRAGRGSPLHF.